These 20 T cell receptor beta chains came from one sample sequenced in a study of T cells in Graves' hyperthyroidism and ophthalmopathy. RNA transcripts served as the template for amplifying TCR beta CDR3 regions. The HTBI primer set drove a first-round RT-PCR of the TCR CDR3. Via MiXCR, TCRdb re-called the multiplex PCR reads, giving one row per CDR3 protein. The table includes 350,000 to 400,000 distinct CDR3 sequences, around a sixth detected once. The sample comprised blood. All receptors come from a man between 18 and 35 years old with Graves' ophthalmopathy.

The V call is TRBV13, the J call TRBJ1-1; the match to TRBD1 covers 10 bases. Germline CDR1 and CDR2: PRHDT and FYEKMQ (reference sequence). The CDR3 consists of 16 residues. Trimming took 5 bases from V and 7 from J; bases not matched to a gene: 13. CDR3 nucleotide sequence: TGTGCCAGCAGCCACCGACAGGGGGCTAGGACCCTTGAAGCTTTCTTT. As protein: CASSHRQGARTLEAFF.

In its sample, this clonotype was seen many times. The CDR3 nucleotides read TGTGCCAGCAGCTTCTCCCGAGGGGGCACTGAAGCTTTCTTT. Translation: CASSFSRGGTEAFF. The gene calls are TRBV11-2 and TRBJ1-1; a possible D gene is TRBD1 (6 bases). The germline gives CDR1 SGHAT, CDR2 FQNNGV. This CDR3 comprises 14 residues. Trimming took off 3 bases at V and 4 bases at J, with 12 bases between the two ends.

V gene TRBV25-1 combines with J gene TRBJ1-1, with a weak D call TRBD1 (6 bases). Trimming stripped 2 bases from V and 5 bases from J, with 12 bases between. Per germline, CDR1 MGHDK and CDR2 SYGVNS. CDR3 length: 14 residues. The CDR3 DNA is TGTGCCAGCAGTGAAACAGGGAAGGAGACTGAAGCTTTCTTT. Amino acids: CASSETGKETEAFF. The full variable domain, with the rest looked up from reference TRBV25-1 and TRBJ1-1, is EADIYQTPRYLVIGTGKKITLECSQTMGHDKMYWYQQDPGMELHLIHYSYGVNSTEKGDLSSESTVSRIRTEHFPLTLESARPSHTSQYLCASSETGKETEAFFGQGTRLTVV.

The chain is built from TRBV29-1 and TRBJ2-1; 10 bases fit TRBD1. V was clipped by 7 bases and J by 4 bases; unmatched bases: 7. Per germline, CDR1 SQVTM and CDR2 ANQGSEA. The CDR3 is made up of 14 amino acids. As DNA, the CDR3 is TGCAGCGGAAGGGACAGGGGAGCATACAATGAGCAGTTCTTC. This translates into CSGRDRGAYNEQFF.

This clonotype occurred many times. The chain is built from TRBV5-6 and TRBJ1-1, with D uncertain. V was trimmed by 4 bases and J by 1 base, leaving 11 bases between them. The germline gives CDR1 SGHDT, CDR2 YYEEEE. The CDR3 contains 14 residues. The chain's CDR3 is CASSRGRGNTEAFF. The CDR3 bases are TGTGCCAGCAGCCGAGGACGTGGGAACACTGAAGCTTTCTTT.

There are many counts of this clonotype. The chain recombines TRBV7-2 with TRBJ2-7, with D possibly being TRBD2 (6 bases). The V and J ends lost 5 bases and 5 bases respectively, with 16 bases between them. CDR1 and CDR2 (germline): SGHTA, FQGNSA. The CDR3 covers 14 residues. CDR3 nucleotide sequence: TGTGCCAGCAGCGCGGGGACGGCTTTCGACGAGCAGTACTTC. This encodes CASSAGTAFDEQYF.

Many counts were recorded for this clonotype. The CDR3 DNA reads as TGTGCCAGCAGCTACCTAGCGGGGGAAACAGATACGCAGTATTTT. Amino acid sequence: CASSYLAGETDTQYF. This chain connects TRBV7-9 to TRBJ2-3; 10 bases match TRBD2. CDR3 length: 15 residues. V gave up 4 bases and J gave up 3 bases; unmatched junction bases: 4. Germline V gene lookup returns CDR1 SEHNR and CDR2 FQNEAQ (reference sequence).

This chain links TRBV27 with TRBJ1-2; possibly TRBD1 for D (6 bases). Germline CDR1 is MNHEY and CDR2 is SMNVEV (reference sequence). The CDR3 has 14 residues. V was shortened by 7 bases and J by 4 bases, with 16 bases between the two germline ends. The chain's CDR3 is CASKAPGGSYGYTF. CDR3 sequence (DNA): TGTGCCAGCAAGGCTCCGGGGGGCTCCTATGGCTACACCTTC.

This chain joins TRBV12-3 or TRBV12-4 and TRBJ1-5; D is possibly TRBD1 (5 bases). V lost 2 bases and J lost 2, with 16 bases in between. The CDR3 loop spans 17 amino acids. CDR3 amino acids: CASSLLGEYRGNQPQHF. CDR3 in DNA: TGTGCCAGCAGTTTATTAGGGGAATATAGGGGCAATCAGCCCCAGCATTTT.

This clonotype was recorded many times. The chain employs TRBV11-2 and TRBJ1-5, with D possibly TRBD1 on 5 matching bases. Trimming took 1 base from V and 9 from J, leaving 10 bases between them. The CDR3 loop spans 13 amino acids. The germline V gene encodes CDR1 SGHAT and CDR2 FQNNGV. CDR3 nucleotide sequence: TGTGCCAGCAGCTTAGGGGGGGACCTGCCCCAGCATTTT. Protein product: CASSLGGDLPQHF.

The chain has TRBV14 and TRBJ1-2, with D unclear. The V gene's germline CDR1 is SGHDN and CDR2 FVKESK. This CDR3 spans 14 amino acids. Between the trimmed V and J ends, which lost 0 bases and 4 bases, there was a span of 9 bases. CDR3 DNA: TGTGCCAGCAGCCAAGATCAAGGCCCCTATGGCTACACCTTC. As protein: CASSQDQGPYGYTF. The complete variable domain, with remaining parts taken from reference TRBV14 and TRBJ1-2, reads EAGVTQFPSHSVIEKGQTVTLRCDPISGHDNLYWYRRVMGKEIKFLLHFVKESKQDESGMPNNRFLAERTGGTYSTLKVQPAELEDSGVYFCASSQDQGPYGYTFGSGTRLTVV.

Many counts were recorded for this clonotype. This chain joins TRBV6-2 or TRBV6-3 and TRBJ2-6; D ambiguous. This CDR3 region has 17 residues. V was trimmed by 0 bases and J by 0 bases, leaving 9 bases between them. Germline CDR1 reads MNHEY; CDR2 reads SVGEGT. CDR3: CASSYSWGTSGANVLTF. In DNA form, the CDR3 reads TGTGCCAGCAGTTACTCTTGGGGAACCTCTGGGGCCAACGTCCTGACTTTC.

CDR3 sequence reads: CASSRGIGGPTADTQYF. In DNA, the CDR3 is TGTGCCAGCAGTAGGGGCATCGGGGGGCCCACCGCAGATACGCAGTATTTT. The V call is TRBV6-1, the J call TRBJ2-3; TRBD2 might be the D (7 bases). CDR3 size: 17 residues. Looked up from germline, CDR1 is MNHNS and CDR2 is SASEGT. The V and J ends lost 5 bases and 4 bases respectively, with 22 bases between them.

This clonotype was seen a handful of times. The chain links TRBV7-9 to TRBJ2-5; 7 nucleotides line up with TRBD1. Germline trimming cut 4 bases from V and 2 bases from J; bases unmatched to any gene: 7. Germline CDR1 is SEHNR and CDR2 is FQNEAQ (reference sequence). The CDR3 sequence is 15 residues long. For the CDR3, the DNA is TGTGCCAGCAGCTCGCCAGGGGGATTACAAGAGACCCAGTACTTC. Translated, it gives CASSSPGGLQETQYF.

This clonotype was observed many times. The genes are TRBV20-1 and TRBJ2-1, with 7 nucleotides matching TRBD1. The trim removed 0 bases at V and 4 bases at J, leaving 15 bases unmatched. Germline V lookup: CDR1 DFQATT, CDR2 SNEGSKA (reference sequence). The CDR3 is 18 residues long. The CDR3 nucleotides are TGCAGTGCTAGAGACCTCCGTATCCCGAGGGGGCATTACAATGAGCAGTTCTTC. Protein product: CSARDLRIPRGHYNEQFF.

This clonotype appeared many times. This chain uses TRBV3-1 with TRBJ1-3; 8 bases are a match to TRBD1. V lost 2 bases and J lost 2; bases outside the gene matches: 2. CDR1 LGHDT and CDR2 YNNKEL come from the germline V gene (reference sequence). The CDR3 contains 15 residues. CDR3 loop: CASSQTGGAGNTIYF. As DNA, the CDR3 is TGTGCCAGCAGCCAAACAGGGGGTGCTGGAAACACCATATATTTT.

This clonotype was detected ten times or more. The chain combines TRBV11-2 with TRBJ2-1; no clear D. V gave up 0 bases and J gave up 0 bases, with 15 bases separating them. Germline V CDR1 and CDR2: SGHAT, FQNNGV. CDR3 length equals 18 residues. The CDR3, as DNA: TGTGCCAGCAGCTTAGAGGCCCCCGACCGTGCCTCCTACAATGAGCAGTTCTTC. It specifies CASSLEAPDRASYNEQFF.

This chain links TRBV20-1 with TRBJ2-3; 14 bases fit TRBD2. Germline V gene sequence: CDR1 DFQATT, CDR2 SNEGSKA (reference sequence). V dropped 4 bases and J dropped 0; count of bases not matched to a gene: 3. The CDR3 runs 16 residues. The CDR3 DNA is TGCAGTGCTACCCGACTAGCGGGAGGGAGCACAGATACGCAGTATTTT. This codes for CSATRLAGGSTDTQYF.

Many counts were recorded for this clonotype. CDR3 protein: CASSSRLQGEQFF. CDR3 DNA sequence: TGTGCCAGCAGCTCGCGCTTACAGGGTGAGCAGTTCTTC. This chain connects TRBV7-3 to TRBJ2-1; tentative D call: TRBD1 (6 bases). CDR1 SGHTA and CDR2 FQGTGA come from the germline V gene. Trimming removed 4 bases at V and 9 bases at J, with 13 bases between. The CDR3 totals 13 residues.

This chain connects TRBV7-9 to TRBJ2-1, with 7 nucleotides matching TRBD2. V dropped 5 bases and J dropped 3; count of bases not matched to a gene: 7. Germline V gene lookup returns CDR1 SEHNR and CDR2 FQNEAQ (reference sequence). This CDR3 contains 15 residues. CDR3 sequence: CASSTGGGGYNEQFF. CDR3 DNA: TGTGCCAGCAGCACGGGCGGGGGTGGCTACAATGAGCAGTTCTTC.